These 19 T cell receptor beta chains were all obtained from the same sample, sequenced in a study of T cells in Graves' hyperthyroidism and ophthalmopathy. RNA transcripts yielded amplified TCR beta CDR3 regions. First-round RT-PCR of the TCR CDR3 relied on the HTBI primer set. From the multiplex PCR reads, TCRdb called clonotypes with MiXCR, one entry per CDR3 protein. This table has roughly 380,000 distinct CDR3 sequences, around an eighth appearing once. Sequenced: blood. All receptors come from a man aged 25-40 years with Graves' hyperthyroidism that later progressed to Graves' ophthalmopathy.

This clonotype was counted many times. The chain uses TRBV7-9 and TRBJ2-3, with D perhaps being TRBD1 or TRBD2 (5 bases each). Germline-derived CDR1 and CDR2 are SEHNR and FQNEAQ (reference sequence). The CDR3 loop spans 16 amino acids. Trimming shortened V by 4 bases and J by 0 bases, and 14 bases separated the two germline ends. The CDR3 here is CASSSSGTESTDTQYF. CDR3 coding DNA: TGTGCCAGCAGCTCTTCCGGGACGGAGAGCACAGATACGCAGTATTTT.

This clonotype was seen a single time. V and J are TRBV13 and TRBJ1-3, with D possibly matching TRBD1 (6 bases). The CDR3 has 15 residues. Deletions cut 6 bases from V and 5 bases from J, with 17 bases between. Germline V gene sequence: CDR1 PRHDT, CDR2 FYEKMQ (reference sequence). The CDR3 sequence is CASRPRTVNRNTIYF. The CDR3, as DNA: TGTGCCAGCAGACCCCGGACAGTTAATCGAAACACCATATATTTT.

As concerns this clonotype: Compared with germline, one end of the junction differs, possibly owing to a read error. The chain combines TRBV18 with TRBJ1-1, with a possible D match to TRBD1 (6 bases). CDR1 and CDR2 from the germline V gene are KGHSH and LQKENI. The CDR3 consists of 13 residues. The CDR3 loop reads CASSSDRNSEAFF. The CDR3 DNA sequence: TGTGCCAGCTCATCCGACAGGAACAGTGAAGCTTTCTTT. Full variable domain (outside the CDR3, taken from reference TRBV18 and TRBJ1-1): NAGVMQNPRHLVRRRGQEARLRCSPMKGHSHVYWYRQLPEEGLKFMVYLQKENIIDESGMPKERFSAEFPKEGPSILRIQQVVRGDSAAYFCASSSDRNSEAFFGQGTRLTVV.

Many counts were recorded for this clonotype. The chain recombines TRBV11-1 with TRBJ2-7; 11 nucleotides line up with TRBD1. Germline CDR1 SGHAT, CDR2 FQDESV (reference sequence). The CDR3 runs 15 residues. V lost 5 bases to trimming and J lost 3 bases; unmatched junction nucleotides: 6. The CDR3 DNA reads TGTGCCAGCAGCAGGGGACAGGGGGTGGTCTACGAGCAGTACTTC. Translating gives CASSRGQGVVYEQYF.

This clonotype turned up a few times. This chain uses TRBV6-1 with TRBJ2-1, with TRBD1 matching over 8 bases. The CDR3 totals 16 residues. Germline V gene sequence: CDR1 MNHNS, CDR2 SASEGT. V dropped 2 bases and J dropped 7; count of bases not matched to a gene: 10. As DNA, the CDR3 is TGTGCCAGCAGTGAACCGGGACAGGTCCCTAGGAATGAGCAGTTCTTC. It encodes CASSEPGQVPRNEQFF.

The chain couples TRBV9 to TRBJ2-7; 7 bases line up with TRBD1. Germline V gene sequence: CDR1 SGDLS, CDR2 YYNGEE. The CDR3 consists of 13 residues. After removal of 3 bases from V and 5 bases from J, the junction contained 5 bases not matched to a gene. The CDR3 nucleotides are TGTGCCAGCAGCGAAGGGGGCTTCGACGAGCAGTACTTC. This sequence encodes CASSEGGFDEQYF.

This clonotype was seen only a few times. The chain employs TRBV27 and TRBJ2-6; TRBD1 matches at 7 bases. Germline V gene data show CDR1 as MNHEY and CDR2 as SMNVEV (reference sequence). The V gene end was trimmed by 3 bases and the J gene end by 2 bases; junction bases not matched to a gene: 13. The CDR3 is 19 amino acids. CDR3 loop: CASSLRPGGFVPGANVLTF. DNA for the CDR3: TGTGCCAGCAGTTTGAGGCCAGGGGGTTTCGTACCTGGGGCCAACGTCCTGACTTTC.

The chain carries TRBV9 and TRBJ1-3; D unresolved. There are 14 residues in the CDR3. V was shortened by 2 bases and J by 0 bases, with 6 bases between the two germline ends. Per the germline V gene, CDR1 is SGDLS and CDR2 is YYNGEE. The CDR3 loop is CASSVSISGNTIYF. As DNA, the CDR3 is TGTGCCAGCAGCGTGAGCATCTCTGGAAACACCATATATTTT.

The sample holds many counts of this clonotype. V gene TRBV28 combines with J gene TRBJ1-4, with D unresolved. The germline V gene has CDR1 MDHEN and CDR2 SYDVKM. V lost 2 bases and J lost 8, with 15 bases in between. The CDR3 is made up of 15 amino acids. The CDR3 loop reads CASSLIQTKAEKLFF. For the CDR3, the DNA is TGTGCCAGCAGTTTAATTCAAACAAAGGCCGAAAAACTGTTTTTT.

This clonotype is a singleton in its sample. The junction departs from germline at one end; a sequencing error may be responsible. The DNA for the CDR3 is TGTGCCGGCAGCCAAGATAGAAATGAGCAGTTCTTC. Translated, it gives CAGSQDRNEQFF. This chain connects TRBV3-1 to TRBJ2-1, with D uncertain. This CDR3 has 12 amino acids. Germline CDR1 LGHDT, CDR2 YNNKEL (reference sequence).

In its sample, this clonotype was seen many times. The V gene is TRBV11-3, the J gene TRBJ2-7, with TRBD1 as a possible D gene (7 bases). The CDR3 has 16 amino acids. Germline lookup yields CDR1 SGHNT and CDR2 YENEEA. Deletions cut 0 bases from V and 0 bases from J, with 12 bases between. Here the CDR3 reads CASSLESQGGSYEQYF. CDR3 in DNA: TGTGCCAGCAGCTTAGAGAGCCAGGGGGGCTCCTACGAGCAGTACTTC.

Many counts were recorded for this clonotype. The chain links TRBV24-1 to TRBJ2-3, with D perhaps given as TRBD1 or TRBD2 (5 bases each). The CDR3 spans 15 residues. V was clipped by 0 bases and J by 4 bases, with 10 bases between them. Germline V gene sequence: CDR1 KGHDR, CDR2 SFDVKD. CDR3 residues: CATSDLSRDADTQYF. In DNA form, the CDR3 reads TGTGCCACCAGTGATTTGTCCAGGGACGCAGATACGCAGTATTTT.

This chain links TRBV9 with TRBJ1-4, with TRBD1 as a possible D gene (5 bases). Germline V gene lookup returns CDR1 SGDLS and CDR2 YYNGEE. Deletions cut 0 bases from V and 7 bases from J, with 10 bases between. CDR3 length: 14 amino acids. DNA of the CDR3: TGTGCCAGCAGCGTAGCCGGGGGGAGTGAAAAACTGTTTTTT. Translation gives CASSVAGGSEKLFF.

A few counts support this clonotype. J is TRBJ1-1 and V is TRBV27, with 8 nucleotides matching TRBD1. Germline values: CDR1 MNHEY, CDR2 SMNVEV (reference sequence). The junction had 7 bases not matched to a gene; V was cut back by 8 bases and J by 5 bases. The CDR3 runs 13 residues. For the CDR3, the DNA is TGTGCCAGCTTGGACAGGGAAGGAACTGAAGCTTTCTTT. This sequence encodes CASLDREGTEAFF.

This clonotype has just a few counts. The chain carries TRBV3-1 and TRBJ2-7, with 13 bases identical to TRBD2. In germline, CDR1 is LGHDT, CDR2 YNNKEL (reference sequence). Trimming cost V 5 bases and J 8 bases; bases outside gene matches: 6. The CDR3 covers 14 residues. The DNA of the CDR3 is TGTGCCAGCAGCACAACTAGCGGGGGGGCCAAGCAGTACTTC. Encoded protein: CASSTTSGGAKQYF.

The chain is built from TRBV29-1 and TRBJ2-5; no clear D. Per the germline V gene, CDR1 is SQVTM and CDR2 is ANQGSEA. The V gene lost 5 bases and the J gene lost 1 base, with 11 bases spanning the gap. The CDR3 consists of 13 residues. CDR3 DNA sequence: TGCAGCGTTTTGCGAATCACCCAAGAGACCCAGTACTTC. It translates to CSVLRITQETQYF.

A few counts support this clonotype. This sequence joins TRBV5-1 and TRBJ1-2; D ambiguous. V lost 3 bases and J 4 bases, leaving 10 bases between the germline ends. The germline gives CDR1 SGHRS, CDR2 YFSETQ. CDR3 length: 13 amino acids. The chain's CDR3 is CASSSGLIYGYTF. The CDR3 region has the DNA TGCGCCAGCAGCTCCGGACTGATCTATGGCTACACCTTC.

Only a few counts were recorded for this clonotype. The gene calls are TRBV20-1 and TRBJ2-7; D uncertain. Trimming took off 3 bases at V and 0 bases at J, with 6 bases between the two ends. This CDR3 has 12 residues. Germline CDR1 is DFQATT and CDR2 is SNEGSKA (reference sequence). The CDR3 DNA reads TGCAGTGCTAGGGAAAACTCCTACGAGCAGTACTTC. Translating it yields CSARENSYEQYF.

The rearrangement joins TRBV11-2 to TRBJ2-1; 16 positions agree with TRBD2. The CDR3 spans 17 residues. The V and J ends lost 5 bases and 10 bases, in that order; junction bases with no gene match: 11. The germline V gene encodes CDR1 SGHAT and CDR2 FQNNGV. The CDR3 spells CASSVKGLAGGPEEQFF. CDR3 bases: TGTGCCAGCAGCGTCAAGGGACTAGCGGGGGGGCCGGAAGAGCAGTTCTTC.